This TCR beta chain came from a study of T cell repertoires in cytomegalovirus infection (dated by TCRdb to the late 2010s). Background on the whole study: Donor HLA type was relevant to the analysis, as public TCR beta signatures indicated carriage of CMV infection together with the matching HLA type.

Study-wide findings and limitations: The ex vivo response was dominated by HLA-C-restricted CMV-specific TCR beta clonotypes, and the single most frequent clonotype in two of eight donors was supplied by these HLA-C-restricted clonotypes. In both this cohort and an independent cohort of under 450 donors, the cumulative frequency of public TCR beta family members distinguished carriers of CMV infection plus the relevant HLA type.

The V and J ends are trimmed by 2 bases and 7 bases, leaving 5 bases between them. CDR1 and CDR2 (LNHDA, SQIVND) derive from the germline V gene (reference sequence). The CDR3, cysteine through phenylalanine, is 12 amino acids long. Just the 36-base CDR3 DNA is kept, in frame starting at base 1. Sequencing was performed on an Illumina HiSeq 1500. TCRdb's own reprocessing of the public reads used fastp at Q25 and MiXCR and kept productive beta chains. CDR3 protein sequences are deduplicated, and each keeps its most common genes and DNA. The sample table shows approximately 150,000 distinct CDR3 sequences, and about 15% are seen once. About 19% of the sample comes from the top ten. To note about this clonotype: Its antigen remains undetermined. Nothing much larger sits one base from this clone, and base qualities are not available.

The receptor comes from a human donor in good health (CMV status not recorded). Some clones in this sample may be carry-over from other donors' samples. Sequenced material: CD8+ T cells from PBMCs. The receptor chain draws on TRBV19 and TRBJ2-2; the D gene identity is not certain. The bases read TGTGCCAGTAGTATACGAAGCGGGGAGCTGTTTTTT. It codes for CASSIRSGELFF.